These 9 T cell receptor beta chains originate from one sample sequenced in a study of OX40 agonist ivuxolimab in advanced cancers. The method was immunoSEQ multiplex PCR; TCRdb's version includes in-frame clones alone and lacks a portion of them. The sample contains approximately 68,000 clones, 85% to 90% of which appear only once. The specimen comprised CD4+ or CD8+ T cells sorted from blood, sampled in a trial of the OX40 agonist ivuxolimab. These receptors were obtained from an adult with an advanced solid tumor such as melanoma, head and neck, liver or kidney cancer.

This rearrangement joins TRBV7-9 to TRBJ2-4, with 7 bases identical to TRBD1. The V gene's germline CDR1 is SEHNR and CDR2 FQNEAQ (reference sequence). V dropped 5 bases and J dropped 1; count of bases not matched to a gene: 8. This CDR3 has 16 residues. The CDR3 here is CASSLTGARAKNIQYF. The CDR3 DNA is TGTGCCAGCAGCCTCACAGGGGCGAGGGCCAAAAACATTCAGTACTTC.

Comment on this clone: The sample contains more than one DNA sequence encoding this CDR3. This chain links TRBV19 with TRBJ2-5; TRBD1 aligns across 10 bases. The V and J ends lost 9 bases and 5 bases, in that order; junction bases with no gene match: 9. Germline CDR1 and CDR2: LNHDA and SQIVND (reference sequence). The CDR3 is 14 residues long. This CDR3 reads CASRDRGRGETQYF. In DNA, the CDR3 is TGTGCCAGCAGAGACAGGGGGCGAGGGGAGACCCAGTACTTC.

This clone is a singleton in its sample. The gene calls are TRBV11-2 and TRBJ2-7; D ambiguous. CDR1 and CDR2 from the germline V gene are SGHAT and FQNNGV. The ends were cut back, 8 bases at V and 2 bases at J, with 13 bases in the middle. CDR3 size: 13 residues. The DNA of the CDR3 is TGTGCCAGCCGCTCGGTGGATCCCTACGAGCAGTACTTC. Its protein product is CASRSVDPYEQYF. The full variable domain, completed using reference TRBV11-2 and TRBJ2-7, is EAGVAQSPRYKIIEKRQSVAFWCNPISGHATLYWYQQILGQGPKLLIQFQNNGVVDDSQLPKDRFSAERLKGVDSTLKIQPAKLEDSAVYLCASRSVDPYEQYFGPGTRLTVT.

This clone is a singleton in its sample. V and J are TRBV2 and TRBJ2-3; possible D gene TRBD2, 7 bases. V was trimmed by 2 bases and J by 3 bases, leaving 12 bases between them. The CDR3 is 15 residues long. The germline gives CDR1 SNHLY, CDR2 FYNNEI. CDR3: CASSESGGRTDTQYF. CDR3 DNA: TGTGCCAGCAGTGAATCGGGGGGCCGGACAGATACGCAGTATTTT.

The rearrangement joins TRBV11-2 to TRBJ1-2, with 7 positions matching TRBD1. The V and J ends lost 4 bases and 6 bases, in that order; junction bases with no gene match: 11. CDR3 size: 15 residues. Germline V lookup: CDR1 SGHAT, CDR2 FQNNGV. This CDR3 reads CASSSRTGRVDGYTF. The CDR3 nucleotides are TGTGCCAGCAGCTCCCGGACAGGTCGGGTGGATGGCTACACCTTC.

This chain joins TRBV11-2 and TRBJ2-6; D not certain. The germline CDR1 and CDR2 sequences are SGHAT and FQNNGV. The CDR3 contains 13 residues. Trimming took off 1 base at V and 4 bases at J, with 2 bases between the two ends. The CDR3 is CASSLAGANVLTF. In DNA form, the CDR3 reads TGTGCCAGCAGCTTAGCCGGGGCCAACGTCCTGACTTTC. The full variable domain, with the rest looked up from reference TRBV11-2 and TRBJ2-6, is EAGVAQSPRYKIIEKRQSVAFWCNPISGHATLYWYQQILGQGPKLLIQFQNNGVVDDSQLPKDRFSAERLKGVDSTLKIQPAKLEDSAVYLCASSLAGANVLTFGAGSRLTVL.

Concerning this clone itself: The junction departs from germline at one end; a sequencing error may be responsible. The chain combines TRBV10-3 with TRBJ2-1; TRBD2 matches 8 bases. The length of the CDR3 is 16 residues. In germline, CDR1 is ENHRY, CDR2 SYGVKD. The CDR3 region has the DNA TGTGCCATCAGCGAGTCCGGGACTAGGGAGTCGATTGAGCAGTTCTTC. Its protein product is CAISESGTRESIEQFF.

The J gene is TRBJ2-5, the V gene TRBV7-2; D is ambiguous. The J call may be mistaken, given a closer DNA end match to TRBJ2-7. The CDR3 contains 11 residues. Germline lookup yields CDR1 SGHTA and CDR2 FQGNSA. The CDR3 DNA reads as TGTGCCAGCAGCCCTTCCTACGAGCAGTACTTC. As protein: CASSPSYEQYF.

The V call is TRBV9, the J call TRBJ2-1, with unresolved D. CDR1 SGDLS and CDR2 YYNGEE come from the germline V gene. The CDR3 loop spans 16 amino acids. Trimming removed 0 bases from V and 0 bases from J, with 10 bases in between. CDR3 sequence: CASSVEPSYSYNEQFF. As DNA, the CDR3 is TGTGCCAGCAGCGTAGAACCCTCCTACTCCTACAATGAGCAGTTCTTC.